Listed here are 8 T cell receptor beta chains from one sample, sequenced in a study of T cell responses to AZD1222 COVID-19 vaccine. The table came from immunoSEQ multiplex PCR; TCRdb's copy has only in-frame clones and leaves some out. The data hold 150,000 or so clones, with about nine tenths observed a single time. Sequences were derived from peripheral blood, sampled on day 0 of AZD1222 vaccination. All receptors come from an adult in good health.

About this clone: In the same sample, other DNA sequences code for this CDR3. V is TRBV6-4 and J is TRBJ1-1; TRBD1 matches 9 bases. The V and J ends lost 4 bases and 5 bases, in that order; junction bases with no gene match: 8. CDR1 is MRHNA, CDR2 SNTAGT, per germline. The CDR3 extends over 15 amino acids. CDR3 in amino acids: CASSATGTGNTEAFF. CDR3 coding DNA: TGTGCCAGCAGTGCCACCGGGACAGGGAATACTGAAGCTTTCTTT.

CDR3 sequence reads: CASSLPSSGYEQYF. The CDR3, as DNA: TGCGCCAGCAGTTTACCTTCGTCTGGCTACGAGCAGTACTTC. This chain links TRBV5-1 with TRBJ2-7; D is ambiguous. Germline lookup yields CDR1 SGHRS and CDR2 YFSETQ. This CDR3 spans 14 amino acids. Trimming shortened V by 5 bases and J by 3 bases, and 15 bases separated the two germline ends.

J is TRBJ2-7 and V is TRBV5-1; no reliable D call. The V and J ends lost 3 bases and 2 bases respectively, with 9 bases between them. Germline V gives CDR1 SGHRS, CDR2 YFSETQ. The CDR3 length is 13 residues. The CDR3 nucleotides are TGCGCCAGCAGCTCGCAGGTAACCTACGAGCAGTACTTC. This encodes CASSSQVTYEQYF.

The chain carries TRBV30 and TRBJ2-2, with D tentatively TRBD2 (6 bases). V gave up 3 bases and J gave up 0 bases, with 17 bases separating them. CDR1 and CDR2 from the germline V gene are GTSNPN and SVGIG (reference sequence). The CDR3 loop spans 17 amino acids. The CDR3 spells CAWRGGRRAANTGELFF. The CDR3 region has the DNA TGTGCCTGGAGGGGAGGTCGGAGAGCAGCGAACACCGGGGAGCTGTTTTTT.

This chain uses TRBV2 with TRBJ2-1; 8 bases line up with TRBD1. Unmatched junction bases numbered 1, after V lost 1 base and J lost 11 bases. This CDR3 has 12 amino acids. Germline V gene data show CDR1 as SNHLY and CDR2 as FYNNEI. The CDR3 DNA reads as TGTGCCAGCAGTGAAGGGACAGGGAAGCAGTTCTTC. The encoded protein is CASSEGTGKQFF. The full variable domain, its missing parts supplied by reference TRBV2 and TRBJ2-1, is EPEVTQTPSHQVTQMGQEVILRCVPISNHLYFYWYRQILGQKVEFLVSFYNNEISEKSEIFDDQFSVERPDGSNFTLKIRSTKLEDSAMYFCASSEGTGKQFFGPGTRLTVL.

The rearrangement joins TRBV19 to TRBJ2-1; 10 bases line up with TRBD2. Trimming cost V 3 bases and J 7 bases; bases outside gene matches: 3. This CDR3 is built from 14 residues. The V gene's germline CDR1 is LNHDA and CDR2 SQIVND (reference sequence). The DNA of the CDR3 is TGTGCCAGTAGTATTAGCGGGAGGACAAATGAGCAGTTCTTC. Translation: CASSISGRTNEQFF.

This chain joins TRBV7-6 and TRBJ2-7, with TRBD2 matching over 7 bases. The length of the CDR3 is 14 residues. Germline V CDR1 and CDR2: SGHVS, FNYEAQ. Trimming took 0 bases from V and 3 from J; bases not matched to a gene: 2. Written as DNA, the CDR3 is TGTGCCAGCAGCTTAGCGGGAGGGAACTACGAGCAGTACTTC. Translated: CASSLAGGNYEQYF.

The rearrangement links TRBV28 to TRBJ2-2; 8 bases align to TRBD2. The CDR3 has 16 residues. Trimming took 1 base from V and 4 from J; bases not matched to a gene: 5. Germline V lookup: CDR1 MDHEN, CDR2 SYDVKM. The CDR3 is CASSLFRGGGTGELFF. The CDR3 DNA sequence: TGTGCCAGCAGTTTATTTCGGGGGGGCGGCACCGGGGAGCTGTTTTTT.